This is a list of T cell receptor beta chains from one sample in a study of blood T cell repertoires in COVID-19. Using immunoSEQ multiplex PCR, the repertoire was profiled, and TCRdb retains in-frame clones only, with some absent. The table has approximately 90,000 clones, around 80% seen once. The sequenced material came from peripheral blood. These receptors originate from a woman older than 75 with acute or convalescent COVID-19. The conserved cysteine and the conserved F or W are not part of the CDR3 here.

>TRBV5-6|TRBJ1-2|14
ASSPNRDRVLVGYT
>TRBV14|TRBJ2-1|15
ASSHKREGVSYNEQF
>TRBV3-1/TRBV3-2|TRBJ1-6|12
ASSPAGGISPLH
>TRBV6-1|TRBJ2-7|9
ASSERWEQY
>TRBV7-9|TRBJ1-1|9
ASRRGQYAF
>TRBV6-5|TRBJ2-7|11
ASKLGTGGEQY
>TRBV11-3|TRBJ2-2|15
ASSWGGLAGNTGELF
>TRBV5-1|TRBJ1-2|12
ASSFFRVEDGYT
>TRBV3-1/TRBV3-2|TRBJ1-1|13
ASSDTGTANTEAF
>TRBV9|TRBJ2-1|12
ASSATSGVMEQF
>TRBV5-5|TRBJ1-2|14
ASSPRDEGAGYGYT
>TRBV19|TRBJ2-7|13
ASSQSRVESYEQY
>TRBV19|TRBJ2-2|14
ASSSQGGRNTGELF
>TRBV18|TRBJ2-5|10
ASSPVRETQY
>TRBV3-1/TRBV3-2|TRBJ1-3|14
ASSQESRVAGNTIY
>TRBV13|TRBJ2-7|13
ASSLGTSSSYEQY
>TRBV6-6|TRBJ1-4|11
ASSLPGDEKLF
>TRBV27|TRBJ1-4|11
ASKQGTNEKLF
>TRBV5-6|TRBJ1-3|14
ASSFTGLSTRRTIY
>TRBV7-8|TRBJ1-6|13
ASSVSDNFGSPLH
>TRBV19|TRBJ1-4|13
ASSISTGGNEKLF
>TRBV5-1|TRBJ2-7|13
ASSLDGQSSYEQY
>TRBV6-6|TRBJ2-3|12
ASSNRGIWDTQY
>TRBV11-2|TRBJ2-1|15
ASSPLSSRGRLYEQF
>TRBV7-9|TRBJ2-1|12
ASSFSGGKDEQF
>TRBV6-5|TRBJ2-7|12
ASKTQGPTYEQY
>TRBV5-4|TRBJ1-1|14
ASSSNRGPLNTEAF
>TRBV2|TRBJ1-6|14
ASRGQESSYNSPLH
>TRBV24-1|TRBJ2-3|11
ATSRENTDTQY
>TRBV25-1|TRBJ1-1|13
ASRGLGGENTEAF
>TRBV19|TRBJ1-5|9
ASSMGRGEH
>TRBV5-1|TRBJ2-5|13
ASSSTSGSGETQY
>TRBV9|TRBJ2-7|14
ASSRLTGGSTYEQY
>TRBV5-4|TRBJ2-2|13
ASSLYTQGTGELF
>TRBV29-1|TRBJ2-2|8
SVGEEKLF
>TRBV6-6|TRBJ1-4|12
ASNPKGSAEKLF
>TRBV5-4|TRBJ1-5|12
ASSEGGSNQPQH
>TRBV27|TRBJ2-1|12
ASSTPVQGHEQF
>TRBV6-1|TRBJ1-5|14
ASSGPGQAANQPQH
>TRBV10-2|TRBJ2-1|11
ASTASGYNEQF
>TRBV5-1|TRBJ1-2|11
ASSSGTNYGYT
>TRBV5-1|TRBJ2-1|14
ASSLVRGAEGGEQF
>TRBV7-9|TRBJ2-3|15
ASSQGGLAVGADTQY
>TRBV6-6|TRBJ2-7|13
ASSYGQGSSYEQY
>TRBV20-1|TRBJ2-4|13
SASRGAGAKNIQY
>TRBV6-5|TRBJ2-3|11
ASRTSTTDTQY
>TRBV6-1|TRBJ1-2|13
ASSEGGGPSYGYT